The text below deals with one TCR beta chain. Its matching antigen is unknown. These data originate in a study of CD8 T cells in ankylosing spondylitis. Study findings and constraints: A number of the motif variants had already been described in reactive arthritis synovial fluid and blood. There was reportedly significant enrichment of clones that were disease-linked in matched ankylosing spondylitis synovial fluid. The disease-linked clones had a CD8+ phenotype and low blood frequencies. A TCR beta motif of several highly homologous variants appeared characteristic of ankylosing spondylitis blood.

TCRdb re-analysed the 5' RACE reads in MiXCR, keeping a single row per CDR3 protein. The table records fewer than 750,000 distinct CDR3 sequences, around 20% of them present only once. The junction had 5 bases not matched to a gene; V was cut back by 0 bases and J by 1 base. The CDR3 is made up of 15 amino acids. CDR1 and CDR2 from the germline V gene are DFQATT and SNEGSKA (reference sequence). Sequenced sample: blood, either unsorted or a sorted T cell fraction (not recorded which). The chain joins TRBV20-1 to TRBJ2-7; TRBD1 matches 8 bases. The clonotype originates from a male donor with ankylosing spondylitis. CDR3 DNA sequence: TGCAGTGCTAGAGATGGGCAGGGGGCTTCCTACGAGCAGTACTTC. Protein product: CSARDGQGASYEQYF.